These 17 T cell receptor beta chains share one sample of origin, sequenced in a study of multiple sclerosis patients with progressive multifocal leukoencephalopathy. Time point given: before natalizumab initiation. Libraries were prepared by immunoSEQ multiplex PCR; TCRdb keeps only in-frame clonotypes and omits some of them. The profile shows about 32,000 clones, 92% of them singletons. Sequencing was carried out using PBMCs. Receptors originate from a man aged 30 to 39 with multiple sclerosis.

The J gene is TRBJ2-1, the V gene TRBV7-2, with a possible D match to TRBD1 (5 bases). Germline assignment: CDR1 SGHTA and CDR2 FQGNSA. V was shortened by 11 bases and J by 0 bases, with 11 bases between the two germline ends. The CDR3 runs 13 residues. CDR3: CAALGVSYNEQFF. CDR3 bases: TGTGCCGCGTTAGGGGTCTCCTACAATGAGCAGTTCTTC. The complete variable domain, with remaining parts taken from reference TRBV7-2 and TRBJ2-1, reads GAGVSQSPSNKVTEKGKDVELRCDPISGHTALYWYRQSLGQGLEFLIYFQGNSAPDKSGLPSDRFSAERTGGSVSTLTIQRTQQEDSAVYLCAALGVSYNEQFFGPGTRLTVL.

The chain has TRBV6-1 and TRBJ2-7; D possibly uses TRBD1 or TRBD2 (5 bases each). This CDR3 is 11 amino acids long. V lost 4 bases and J lost 4, with 5 bases in between. CDR1 and CDR2 from the germline V gene are MNHNS and SASEGT. The CDR3 region is CASSGGYEQYF. The CDR3 nucleotides are TGTGCCAGCAGTGGGGGGTACGAGCAGTACTTC.

The chain joins TRBV10-3 to TRBJ1-2, with D perhaps matching TRBD1 (5 bases). Per germline, CDR1 ENHRY and CDR2 SYGVKD. The V gene lost 2 bases and the J gene lost 1 base, with 14 bases spanning the gap. This CDR3 contains 16 residues. The CDR3 nucleotides are TGTGCCATCAGTGAGGGGCCAGGGACTAGTAACTATGGCTACACCTTC. It codes for CAISEGPGTSNYGYTF.

The J gene is TRBJ2-1, the V gene TRBV30; 9 bases agree with TRBD1. CDR1 GTSNPN and CDR2 SVGIG come from the germline V gene (reference sequence). V was clipped by 6 bases and J by 3 bases; unmatched bases: 9. CDR3 length: 15 amino acids. The CDR3 bases are TGTGCCTGTGTCCCCACGACAGGGGGCTACAATGAGCAGTTCTTC. Translating it yields CACVPTTGGYNEQFF. Using reference TRBV30 and TRBJ2-1 for the parts outside the CDR3, the full variable domain is SQTIHQWPATLVQPVGSPLSLECTVEGTSNPNLYWYRQAAGRGLQLLFYSVGIGQISSEVPQNLSASRPQDRQFILSSKKLLLSDSGFYLCACVPTTGGYNEQFFGPGTRLTVL.

V is TRBV5-1 and J is TRBJ2-7; perhaps D is TRBD1 or TRBD2 (6 bases each). Germline V gives CDR1 SGHRS, CDR2 YFSETQ. Trimming cost V 4 bases and J 3 bases, with 17 bases left between them. CDR3 length: 15 amino acids. This chain's CDR3 is CASSLGRGLNYEQYF. The CDR3 DNA is TGCGCCAGCAGCCTGGGACGGGGGCTAAACTACGAGCAGTACTTC. The variable domain in full, completed from reference TRBV5-1 and TRBJ2-7, reads KAGVTQTPRYLIKTRGQQVTLSCSPISGHRSVSWYQQTPGQGLQFLFEYFSETQRNKGNFPGRFSGRQFSNSRSEMNVSTLELGDSALYLCASSLGRGLNYEQYFGPGTRLTVT.

In its sample, this clone was seen a few times. The chain has TRBV28 and TRBJ2-7; 11 bases align to TRBD2. V was clipped by 2 bases and J by 3 bases; unmatched bases: 0. The CDR3 spans 14 residues. CDR1 MDHEN and CDR2 SYDVKM come from the germline V gene. The CDR3 spells CASSLGTSGYEQYF. The DNA of the CDR3 is TGTGCCAGCAGTTTAGGGACTAGCGGCTACGAGCAGTACTTC.

The CDR3 DNA reads as TGTGCCAGCAGCCAAGATAGGGGGATAGAGCAGTTCTTC. It encodes CASSQDRGIEQFF. The chain recombines TRBV14 with TRBJ2-1; D may be TRBD1 (6 bases). V lost 0 bases and J lost 10, with 10 bases in between. CDR3 length: 13 residues. CDR1 and CDR2 from the germline V gene are SGHDN and FVKESK.

The chain joins TRBV11-2 to TRBJ2-7; D unresolved. V lost 1 base to trimming and J lost 0 bases, with 4 bases between them. The CDR3 spans 13 residues. The germline V gene has CDR1 SGHAT and CDR2 FQNNGV. CDR3 nucleotide sequence: TGTGCCAGCAGCTTAGGTCCCTCCTACGAGCAGTACTTC. Translated, it gives CASSLGPSYEQYF.

The J gene is TRBJ2-3, the V gene TRBV6-6, with D perhaps matching TRBD2 (6 bases). Trimming left V 7 bases short and J 0 bases short, with 14 bases between. Looked up from germline, CDR1 is MNHNY and CDR2 is SVGAGI (reference sequence). The CDR3 contains 15 residues. CDR3: CASTTRRGSTDTQYF. CDR3 DNA sequence: TGTGCCAGCACCACCCGTCGGGGGAGCACAGATACGCAGTATTTT.

The V and J genes are TRBV25-1 and TRBJ2-3, with 11 bases aligning to TRBD2. The CDR3 is 16 residues long. J lost 4 bases, V lost 6 bases, and 9 bases had no gene match. Germline values: CDR1 MGHDK, CDR2 SYGVNS. CDR3 DNA sequence: TGTGCCAGCAGAGCCATCCGGACTAGCGGGCCAGATACGCAGTATTTT. This translates into CASRAIRTSGPDTQYF.

The sample holds one count of this clone. The chain couples TRBV6-5 to TRBJ2-3; the match to TRBD2 covers 11 bases. Per the germline V gene, CDR1 is MNHEY and CDR2 is SVGAGI. The V segment lost 0 bases and the J segment 6 bases; nucleotides outside the gene matches: 2. The CDR3 runs to 15 residues. The CDR3 is CASSYSGLAADTQYF. As DNA, the CDR3 is TGTGCCAGCAGTTACTCGGGACTAGCGGCGGATACGCAGTATTTT.

This chain joins TRBV30 and TRBJ1-1; TRBD1 might be the D (6 bases). Germline V gives CDR1 GTSNPN, CDR2 SVGIG (reference sequence). There are 15 residues in the CDR3. With 2 bases removed from V and 5 bases from J, the gap between germline ends came to 18 bases. DNA for the CDR3: TGTGCCTGGAGTAAAAGTTGGCTTCAGGGGACTGAAGCTTTCTTT. Residues: CAWSKSWLQGTEAFF.

In this sample, this clone turned up once. This chain connects TRBV18 to TRBJ1-4; no clear D. Germline V gene data show CDR1 as KGHSH and CDR2 as LQKENI. There are 13 residues in the CDR3. Trimming stripped 2 bases from V and 3 bases from J, with 4 bases between. CDR3 region: CASSPASNEKLFF. CDR3 bases: TGTGCCAGCTCACCAGCGTCTAATGAAAAACTGTTTTTT. Filled out from reference TRBV18 and TRBJ1-4, the complete variable domain reads NAGVMQNPRHLVRRRGQEARLRCSPMKGHSHVYWYRQLPEEGLKFMVYLQKENIIDESGMPKERFSAEFPKEGPSILRIQQVVRGDSAAYFCASSPASNEKLFFGSGTQLSVL.

This rearrangement joins TRBV2 to TRBJ2-5, with 9 bases lining up with TRBD2. Unmatched junction bases numbered 13, after V lost 6 bases and J lost 5 bases. This CDR3 contains 16 residues. Per germline, CDR1 SNHLY and CDR2 FYNNEI. CDR3 sequence: CASRATSGLGRETQYF. CDR3 DNA: TGTGCCAGCAGAGCGACTAGCGGTCTCGGGAGGGAGACCCAGTACTTC. The full variable domain, in which reference TRBV2 and TRBJ2-5 provide the parts outside the CDR3, is EPEVTQTPSHQVTQMGQEVILRCVPISNHLYFYWYRQILGQKVEFLVSFYNNEISEKSEIFDDQFSVERPDGSNFTLKIRSTKLEDSAMYFCASRATSGLGRETQYFGPGTRLLVL.

The chain has TRBV7-3 and TRBJ1-1; 9 bases match TRBD1. The V gene end was trimmed by 8 bases and the J gene end by 5 bases; junction bases not matched to a gene: 15. The CDR3 totals 16 residues. Germline V gene data show CDR1 as SGHTA and CDR2 as FQGTGA. The CDR3 nucleotides read TGTGCCAGCGGCCCCGGGACAGGGAAAAGTGGGACTGAAGCTTTCTTT. This codes for CASGPGTGKSGTEAFF.

The V and J genes are TRBV19 and TRBJ2-2, with 8 bases that match TRBD2. The CDR3 has 16 amino acids. Germline CDR1 LNHDA, CDR2 SQIVND (reference sequence). Losses at the gene ends were 5 bases for V and 1 base for J; bases not matched to a gene: 6. Here the CDR3 reads CASSVQLAVNTGELFF. Written as DNA, the CDR3 is TGTGCCAGTAGTGTTCAACTAGCGGTGAACACCGGGGAGCTGTTTTTT.

This rearrangement joins TRBV9 to TRBJ2-1, with 7 nucleotides matching TRBD2. The CDR3 extends over 17 amino acids. Germline V gene data show CDR1 as SGDLS and CDR2 as YYNGEE. V trimming: 7 bases; J trimming: 8 bases; junction bases outside the gene matches: 21. CDR3 DNA: TGTGCCAGCTTGAGAGGGACCAGCGGGGCCCGGGGGTATGAGCAGTTCTTC. This encodes CASLRGTSGARGYEQFF.